Listed here are 6 T cell receptor beta chains from one sample, sequenced in a study of T-cell memory formation after mild COVID-19. TCRdb reprocessed the 5' RACE reads with MiXCR, giving one entry per CDR3 protein. There are tens of thousands of distinct CDR3 sequences in the sample; 6% to 9.5% occur only once, and 1.4% to 1.5% lies in the top ten. Specimen: PBMCs or a T cell subset sorted from them (not recorded which). The source is a man younger than 30 who had mild COVID-19 (a few samples of this study predate the infection). Cell type and time point are not known.

The chain joins TRBV7-2 to TRBJ1-1; possibly TRBD1 for D (5 bases). Trimming removed 5 bases from V and 8 bases from J, with 18 bases in between. The CDR3 runs 14 residues. Germline V gene data show CDR1 as SGHTA and CDR2 as FQGNSA. CDR3 amino acids: CASSIGGSRLEAFF. The CDR3 coding sequence is TGTGCCAGCAGCATTGGGGGGAGTCGCTTAGAAGCTTTCTTT.

The rearrangement joins TRBV7-2 to TRBJ2-7; 10 bases are a match to TRBD2. From germline, CDR1 is SGHTA and CDR2 FQGNSA. Losses at the gene ends were 4 bases for V and 3 bases for J; bases not matched to a gene: 6. There are 15 residues in the CDR3. For the CDR3, the DNA is TGTGCCAGCAGCTCAACTAGCGGGGCTTTCTACGAGCAGTACTTC. This codes for CASSSTSGAFYEQYF.

The chain links TRBV5-4 to TRBJ2-3; D might be TRBD2 (5 bases). V dropped 4 bases and J dropped 6 bases, with 15 bases sitting between them. The CDR3 extends over 14 amino acids. Germline assignment: CDR1 SGHNT and CDR2 YYREEE (reference sequence). The CDR3 reads CASSPDLMMDTQYF. CDR3 DNA: TGTGCCAGCAGCCCGGACTTAATGATGGATACGCAGTATTTT.

DNA for the CDR3: TGCAGTGCTAGAGATCGGTCTGGGACAGGGATGACCGGGGAGCTGTTTTTT. Translation gives CSARDRSGTGMTGELFF. The rearrangement links TRBV20-1 to TRBJ2-2; 9 bases fit TRBD1. Germline V CDR1 and CDR2: DFQATT, SNEGSKA (reference sequence). The CDR3 consists of 17 residues. After removal of 0 bases from V and 5 bases from J, the junction contained 10 bases not matched to a gene.

In DNA, the CDR3 is TGCGCCAGCAGCTGGACAGGGGGCGGAGGCGGGGAGCTGTTTTTT. Translated: CASSWTGGGGGELFF. The V call is TRBV5-1, the J call TRBJ2-2; TRBD1 agrees at 11 bases. There are 15 residues in the CDR3. V gave up 3 bases and J gave up 7 bases; unmatched junction bases: 5. The germline V gene encodes CDR1 SGHRS and CDR2 YFSETQ.

This clonotype appeared many times. The J gene is TRBJ2-7, the V gene TRBV29-1, with D perhaps matching TRBD2 (7 bases). This CDR3 is 15 amino acids long. Looked up from germline, CDR1 is SQVTM and CDR2 is ANQGSEA. The germline V and J ends were trimmed by 3 bases and 3 bases, with 18 bases remaining between them. CDR3: CSVDGEEGGDYEQYF. The CDR3 DNA sequence: TGCAGCGTTGACGGGGAGGAAGGGGGGGACTACGAGCAGTACTTC.